The next 27 T cell receptor beta chains were all read from a single sample in a study of cytomegalovirus exposure and HLA in healthy donors. A multiplex PCR was run with 60 Vbeta primers and 13 Jbeta primers. Using immunoSEQ multiplex PCR, the repertoire was profiled, and TCRdb retains in-frame clones only, with some absent. In the table there are some 150,000 clones, around 79% of which are singletons. The sequenced sample was PBMCs. Receptor source: a male donor in good health and CMV-seronegative.

The sample holds one count of this clone. The rearrangement links TRBV15 to TRBJ2-4, with no clear D. The CDR3 consists of 16 residues. V was cut by 1 base and J by 8 bases, with 18 bases left in between. Germline V gives CDR1 LNHNV, CDR2 YYDKDF (reference sequence). CDR3 bases: TGTGCCACCAGCAGAGCCGCGCAGTCGGCGGTGGACATTCAGTACTTC. Translation: CATSRAAQSAVDIQYF.

In nucleotides, the CDR3 is TGTGCCAGCAGCTCTCCTCAGGGTTACTCCTACGAGCAGTACTTC. Translating gives CASSSPQGYSYEQYF. The chain recombines TRBV11-1 with TRBJ2-5; TRBD1 is a possible D gene (5 bases). The J call may be mistaken, given a closer DNA end match to TRBJ2-7. This CDR3 has 15 amino acids. Germline loops: CDR1 SGHAT, CDR2 FQDESV (reference sequence).

The chain links TRBV19 to TRBJ1-2; no clear D. In germline, CDR1 is LNHDA, CDR2 SQIVND (reference sequence). The CDR3 runs to 14 residues. V lost 4 bases, J lost 4 bases, and 13 bases lay in between. For the CDR3, the DNA is TGTGCCAGTAGTAATCAAAGAAGGAGCTATGGCTACACCTTC. Translating it yields CASSNQRRSYGYTF.

This chain uses TRBV25-1 with TRBJ1-6, with D perhaps matching TRBD1 (6 bases). This CDR3 has 15 residues. Between the trimmed V and J ends, which lost 3 bases and 7 bases, there was a span of 13 bases. CDR1 is MGHDK and CDR2 is SYGVNS in the germline V gene. The CDR3 sequence: CASSENGGGNSPLHF. CDR3 DNA sequence: TGTGCCAGCAGTGAGAATGGGGGCGGGAATTCACCCCTCCACTTT.

CDR3 DNA sequence: TGCGCCAGCAGCCCGGCCGGGACAGGCATTGCCGGGGAGCTGTTTTTT. It translates to CASSPAGTGIAGELFF. V is TRBV5-1 and J is TRBJ2-2; 8 bases are a match to TRBD1. Germline assignment: CDR1 SGHRS and CDR2 YFSETQ. CDR3 size: 16 residues. The J segment lost 6 bases and the V segment lost 4 bases, leaving 11 bases of the junction unmatched.

The chain has TRBV10-3 and TRBJ2-1, with TRBD1 matching 8 bases. Germline trimming cut 5 bases from V and 8 bases from J; bases unmatched to any gene: 8. CDR1 ENHRY and CDR2 SYGVKD come from the germline V gene. The CDR3 runs 14 residues. The CDR3 here is CAISTGQVSDEQFF. DNA for the CDR3: TGTGCCATCAGTACGGGACAGGTCAGCGATGAGCAGTTCTTC.

The chain recombines TRBV30 with TRBJ2-7; 12 nucleotides align to TRBD1. This CDR3 has 17 amino acids. Germline trimming cut 2 bases from V and 3 bases from J; bases unmatched to any gene: 11. Germline CDR1 reads GTSNPN; CDR2 reads SVGIG (reference sequence). CDR3 nucleotides: TGTGCCTGGAGTTTCAACACCGGGACAGGGGGCTTCTACGAGCAGTACTTC. This sequence encodes CAWSFNTGTGGFYEQYF.

The chain carries TRBV7-9 and TRBJ2-7; 7 bases are shared with TRBD2. The CDR3 runs to 16 residues. With V trimmed by 2 bases and J by 0 bases, 7 bases remained unmatched. The germline V gene encodes CDR1 SEHNR and CDR2 FQNEAQ (reference sequence). The CDR3 spells CASSLRGAGISYEQYF. In DNA, the CDR3 is TGTGCCAGCAGCTTAAGGGGAGCGGGGATCTCCTACGAGCAGTACTTC.

CDR3 sequence reads: CASSEVRSGYSNQPQHF. CDR3 bases: TGTGCCAGCAGTGAAGTGCGGAGCGGCTATAGCAATCAGCCCCAGCATTTT. J is TRBJ1-5 and V is TRBV2; D unclear. CDR1 is SNHLY and CDR2 is FYNNEI in the germline V gene. Trimming cost V 1 base and J 0 bases, with 13 bases left between them. The CDR3 consists of 17 residues.

The chain links TRBV18 to TRBJ2-5, with D possibly being TRBD1 (6 bases). Trimming cost V 8 bases and J 2 bases, with 9 bases left between them. This CDR3 contains 12 residues. CDR1 and CDR2 (germline): KGHSH, LQKENI. CDR3 sequence reads: CASQQGQETQYF. The CDR3 bases are TGTGCCAGCCAACAGGGACAAGAGACCCAGTACTTC.

The chain combines TRBV5-4 with TRBJ1-1; tentatively, D is TRBD1 (5 bases). The CDR3 spans 14 residues. Trimming cost V 4 bases and J 1 base, with 11 bases left between them. Germline CDR1 SGHNT, CDR2 YYREEE (reference sequence). The CDR3 nucleotides are TGTGCCAGCAGCGAGCTTGACAGGAACACTGAAGCTTTCTTT. It translates to CASSELDRNTEAFF.

The J gene is TRBJ2-3, the V gene TRBV5-8, with D tentatively TRBD1 (5 bases). Germline V lookup: CDR1 SGHTS, CDR2 YDEGEE. The CDR3 totals 17 residues. V lost 6 bases, J lost 2 bases, and 22 bases lay in between. DNA for the CDR3: TGTGCCAGCATCCAGAGCCTGGCAGGGCCTCACACAGATACGCAGTATTTT. It translates to CASIQSLAGPHTDTQYF.

This chain links TRBV4-2 with TRBJ1-4; D is uncertain. V was clipped by 0 bases and J by 11 bases, with 16 bases between them. The germline V gene has CDR1 LGHNA and CDR2 YNFKEQ. This CDR3 spans 15 amino acids. The CDR3, as DNA: TGTGCCAGCAGCCAAGAGGGAGGGCAGTGGAAGAAACTGTTTTTT. Amino acids: CASSQEGGQWKKLFF.

J is TRBJ2-7 and V is TRBV6-6, with 9 nucleotides matching TRBD1. The CDR3 has 15 residues. After removal of 6 bases from V and 0 bases from J, the junction contained 6 bases not matched to a gene. The germline V gene has CDR1 MNHNY and CDR2 SVGAGI (reference sequence). The CDR3 here is CASRAGQGSSYEQYF. The CDR3 nucleotides read TGTGCCAGCAGGGCGGGACAGGGCAGCTCCTACGAGCAGTACTTC.

Concerning this clone itself: Other DNA variants within this sample encode the same CDR3. The chain combines TRBV4-1 with TRBJ2-5, with 7 bases lining up with TRBD1. V was pared by 1 base and J by 5 bases, with 4 bases of the junction left unmatched. Germline V CDR1 and CDR2: MGHRA, YSYEKL. This CDR3 region has 14 residues. The CDR3: CASSQGQGGETQYF. CDR3 coding DNA: TGCGCCAGCAGCCAAGGACAGGGCGGCGAGACCCAGTACTTC.

V usage is TRBV6-5 and J usage is TRBJ1-3; 7 bases fit TRBD1. Germline V CDR1 and CDR2: MNHEY, SVGAGI. The ends lost 8 bases at V and 1 base at J; junction bases unmatched: 2. The CDR3 spans 13 residues. CDR3 DNA: TGTGCCAGCTACAGGGGATCTGGAAACACCATATATTTT. Its protein product is CASYRGSGNTIYF.

This chain connects TRBV6-5 to TRBJ2-5, with D uncertain. The germline gives CDR1 MNHEY, CDR2 SVGAGI. Trimming removed 4 bases at V and 2 bases at J, with 5 bases between. The CDR3 loop spans 12 amino acids. The CDR3 protein is CASSSPQETQYF. DNA of the CDR3: TGTGCCAGCAGTTCCCCTCAAGAGACCCAGTACTTC.

This CDR3 reads CASSPWERAHVSSADTQYF. The CDR3 nucleotides read TGTGCCAGCAGCCCATGGGAGCGGGCTCACGTTTCGTCCGCAGATACGCAGTATTTT. The chain is built from TRBV9 and TRBJ2-3; tentative D call: TRBD2 (6 bases). Germline V gene sequence: CDR1 SGDLS, CDR2 YYNGEE. CDR3 size: 19 residues. Trimming took 4 bases from V and 4 from J, leaving 28 bases between them.

The gene calls are TRBV15 and TRBJ1-2; 7 nucleotides match TRBD1. This CDR3 comprises 15 residues. Germline V gene lookup returns CDR1 LNHNV and CDR2 YYDKDF (reference sequence). V was clipped by 4 bases and J by 5 bases; unmatched bases: 10. The CDR3 sequence: CATSTGEGAVYGYTF. The CDR3 nucleotides are TGTGCCACCAGCACCGGAGAGGGGGCAGTTTATGGCTACACCTTC. The whole variable domain, filled in from reference TRBV15 and TRBJ1-2, reads DAMVIQNPRYQVTQFGKPVTLSCSQTLNHNVMYWYQQKSSQAPKLLFHYYDKDFNNEADTPDNFQSRRPNTSFCFLDIRSPGLGDTAMYLCATSTGEGAVYGYTFGSGTRLTVV.

The V call is TRBV5-4, the J call TRBJ2-2, with D hard to call. V lost 3 bases and J lost 1, with 13 bases in between. Per the germline V gene, CDR1 is SGHNT and CDR2 is YYREEE (reference sequence). This CDR3 is 16 amino acids long. CDR3 protein: CASSSPGRQNTGELFF. In DNA, the CDR3 is TGTGCCAGCAGCTCCCCCGGTCGACAGAACACCGGGGAGCTGTTTTTT. Looking up the rest from reference TRBV5-4 and TRBJ2-2 gives the full variable domain: ETGVTQSPTHLIKTRGQQVTLRCSSQSGHNTVSWYQQALGQGPQFIFQYYREEENGRGNFPPRFSGLQFPNYSSELNVNALELDDSALYLCASSSPGRQNTGELFFGEGSRLTVL.

V and J are TRBV14 and TRBJ2-7; D perhaps matches TRBD2 (5 bases). The V end was cut by 4 bases, the J end by 0 bases, with 13 bases between. The length of the CDR3 is 15 residues. The germline gives CDR1 SGHDN, CDR2 FVKESK. The CDR3 loop is CASSPPGSLSYEQYF. The CDR3 DNA reads TGTGCCAGCAGCCCCCCGGGAAGCCTCTCCTACGAGCAGTACTTC.

V usage is TRBV9 and J usage is TRBJ2-3, with a weak D call TRBD2 (6 bases). Trimming cost V 1 base and J 0 bases, with 9 bases left between them. The CDR3 is 15 residues long. CDR1 SGDLS and CDR2 YYNGEE come from the germline V gene. The CDR3 region is CASSVMTSSTDTQYF. In nucleotides, the CDR3 is TGTGCCAGCAGCGTAATGACTAGTAGCACAGATACGCAGTATTTT.

The gene calls are TRBV18 and TRBJ2-7, with 14 positions matching TRBD2. Germline values: CDR1 KGHSH, CDR2 LQKENI. Trimming at V came to 5 bases and at J to 2 bases, leaving 2 bases not matched to a gene. The CDR3 consists of 15 residues. The CDR3 sequence is CASSEGLAGAYEQYF. The CDR3 coding sequence is TGTGCCAGCTCAGAGGGACTAGCGGGAGCCTACGAGCAGTACTTC.

This clone has just a few counts. This rearrangement joins TRBV7-2 to TRBJ2-3, with a weak D call TRBD1 (5 bases). V lost 5 bases and J lost 10, with 16 bases in between. The CDR3 loop spans 13 amino acids. Germline V gene sequence: CDR1 SGHTA, CDR2 FQGNSA. CDR3 nucleotide sequence: TGTGCCAGCAGCACCCAGACTGGGGCTCCGCAGTATTTT. This sequence encodes CASSTQTGAPQYF.

The chain uses TRBV2 and TRBJ2-7, with 10 bases lining up with TRBD1. The junction had 12 bases not matched to a gene; V was cut back by 7 bases and J by 0 bases. This CDR3 comprises 17 residues. The germline gives CDR1 SNHLY, CDR2 FYNNEI. CDR3 residues: CASNLYRQGASSYEQYF. CDR3 DNA: TGTGCCAGCAACCTCTACCGACAGGGGGCCAGCTCCTACGAGCAGTACTTC.

This clone was picked up one time. The rearrangement joins TRBV5-4 to TRBJ1-1; the match to TRBD1 covers 11 bases. V lost 4 bases and J lost 10; bases outside the gene matches: 12. The CDR3 sequence is 15 residues long. Germline V CDR1 and CDR2: SGHNT, YYREEE (reference sequence). The CDR3 spells CASSRTGGWPGGAFF. CDR3 nucleotides: TGTGCCAGCAGCCGGACAGGGGGCTGGCCAGGCGGAGCTTTCTTT.

This sequence joins TRBV19 and TRBJ2-7, with D perhaps TRBD1 (5 bases). Germline lookup yields CDR1 LNHDA and CDR2 SQIVND (reference sequence). Trimming pared 5 bases from V and 5 bases from J, leaving 13 bases between. The CDR3 sequence is 13 residues long. The CDR3 loop reads CASSPLPGNEQYF. DNA for the CDR3: TGTGCCAGTAGTCCCTTGCCAGGGAACGAGCAGTACTTC.